Listed here are 28 T cell receptor beta chains from one sample, sequenced in a study of T cells in Graves' hyperthyroidism and ophthalmopathy. Authors of the study amplified TCR beta CDR3 regions from RNA transcripts. The study used the HTBI primer set for a first-round RT-PCR of the TCR CDR3. Using its own MiXCR run on the multiplex PCR reads, TCRdb lists one record per CDR3 protein. The sample records approximately 640,000 distinct CDR3 sequences, 40% to 55% being singletons. Sequencing was carried out using peripheral blood or thyroid tissue (not recorded which). The source is an adult man with Graves' disease, either hyperthyroidism or ophthalmopathy (not recorded which).

This clonotype occurred many times. V usage is TRBV10-3 and J usage is TRBJ1-1; TRBD1 might be the D (6 bases). The germline V gene has CDR1 ENHRY and CDR2 SYGVKD. V lost 8 bases and J lost 1, with 17 bases in between. The CDR3 length is 15 residues. CDR3 amino acids: CAIATFRGQNTEAFF. The CDR3 DNA reads as TGTGCCATCGCCACTTTCAGGGGACAGAACACTGAAGCTTTCTTT.

This clonotype was counted many times. The V call is TRBV5-1, the J call TRBJ2-6; D is perhaps TRBD1 or TRBD2 (5 bases each). Looked up from germline, CDR1 is SGHRS and CDR2 is YFSETQ. Trimming left V 4 bases short and J 0 bases short, with 11 bases between. The CDR3 is 16 amino acids. CDR3 in amino acids: CASSRGLGSGANVLTF. The CDR3 nucleotides read TGCGCCAGCAGCCGGGGCTTGGGCTCTGGGGCCAACGTCCTGACTTTC.

This chain links TRBV2 with TRBJ1-6; D is possibly TRBD1 (5 bases). V was clipped by 4 bases and J by 7 bases, with 17 bases between them. Germline V gives CDR1 SNHLY, CDR2 FYNNEI. This CDR3 comprises 16 residues. CDR3 nucleotides: TGTGCCAGCAGTGGAGGAGGTCAGGGTGGAAATTCACCCCTCCACTTT. It translates to CASSGGGQGGNSPLHF.

In its sample, this clonotype was seen a few times. This sequence joins TRBV20-1 and TRBJ2-7, with TRBD1 matching 7 bases. V lost 5 bases to trimming and J lost 3 bases; unmatched junction nucleotides: 7. CDR3 length equals 13 residues. Looked up from germline, CDR1 is DFQATT and CDR2 is SNEGSKA (reference sequence). CDR3 amino acids: CSAGGQRNYEQYF. The CDR3 DNA follows: TGCAGTGCTGGGGGACAGCGAAACTACGAGCAGTACTTC.

As regards this clonotype: Just one base apart from a much larger clone, this may be a read error. This chain connects TRBV7-9 to TRBJ2-7; unclear D gene. This CDR3 is built from 14 residues. Germline lookup yields CDR1 SEHNR and CDR2 FQNEAQ (reference sequence). The CDR3, as DNA: TGTGCCGGCAGCTTCGTCGCGGACTCCTACGAGCAGTACTTC. Its protein is CAGSFVADSYEQYF.

This clonotype was observed a handful of times. V usage is TRBV19 and J usage is TRBJ2-2; a possible D gene is TRBD1 (6 bases). In germline, CDR1 is LNHDA, CDR2 SQIVND (reference sequence). This CDR3 is 15 amino acids long. Deletions cut 4 bases from V and 0 bases from J, with 9 bases between. CDR3 nucleotide sequence: TGTGCCAGTAGTAGACAGGTCGCGAACACCGGGGAGCTGTTTTTT. It is translated as CASSRQVANTGELFF.

This clonotype was seen only a few times. The V and J genes are TRBV6-1 and TRBJ1-2; 7 bases align to TRBD1. V shed 3 bases, J shed 5 bases, and the junction held 9 bases outside the gene matches. From germline, CDR1 is MNHNS and CDR2 SASEGT. There are 15 residues in the CDR3. CDR3 sequence: CASSDRPDRSYGYTF. In DNA form, the CDR3 reads TGTGCCAGCAGTGACCGACCGGACAGGTCTTATGGCTACACCTTC.

This clonotype was picked up many times. The CDR3 DNA follows: TGCGCCAGCAGTGAGTCGATTGCGGGGGGTGAGACCCAGTACTTC. Translating gives CASSESIAGGETQYF. This chain joins TRBV10-1 and TRBJ2-5; 8 positions match TRBD2. The CDR3 consists of 15 residues. Germline-derived CDR1 and CDR2 are WNHNN and SYGVQD (reference sequence). The V and J ends lost 0 bases and 5 bases, in that order; junction bases with no gene match: 5.

This clonotype was detected many times. The junction does not match germline at one end; this may be a read error. This chain links TRBV5-1 with TRBJ1-2; D unclear. Germline V gene data show CDR1 as SGHRS and CDR2 as YFSETQ. The CDR3 contains 12 residues. CDR3 in DNA: TGTGCCAGCAGTCTCGGGGACTATGGCTACACCTTC. This sequence encodes CASSLGDYGYTF. The full variable domain, rest sourced from reference TRBV5-1 and TRBJ1-2, is KAGVTQTPRYLIKTRGQQVTLSCSPISGHRSVSWYQQTPGQGLQFLFEYFSETQRNKGNFPGRFSGRQFSNSRSEMNVSTLELGDSALYLCASSLGDYGYTFGSGTRLTVV.

This clonotype came up a few times. V and J are TRBV9 and TRBJ2-5, with D tentatively TRBD2 (6 bases). V was shortened by 0 bases and J by 3 bases, with 9 bases between the two germline ends. Germline CDR1 reads SGDLS; CDR2 reads YYNGEE. This CDR3 spans 14 amino acids. This CDR3 reads CASSVEEGKETQYF. The CDR3 DNA reads TGTGCCAGCAGCGTAGAGGAGGGGAAAGAGACCCAGTACTTC. Complete variable domain (other parts from reference TRBV9 and TRBJ2-5): DSGVTQTPKHLITATGQRVTLRCSPRSGDLSVYWYQQSLDQGLQFLIQYYNGEERAKGNILERFSAQQFPDLHSELNLSSLELGDSALYFCASSVEEGKETQYFGPGTRLLVL.

This clonotype was seen at least ten times. The chain recombines TRBV10-3 with TRBJ2-5; TRBD1 matches 7 bases. This CDR3 spans 16 amino acids. J lost 4 bases, V lost 4 bases, and 12 bases had no gene match. Germline CDR1 reads ENHRY; CDR2 reads SYGVKD. The CDR3 sequence: CAISAQGTVGGETQYF. The CDR3 DNA is TGTGCCATCAGTGCGCAAGGGACAGTGGGTGGAGAGACCCAGTACTTC.

The chain recombines TRBV7-9 with TRBJ1-5; 12 bases map to TRBD1. Germline CDR1 is SEHNR and CDR2 is FQNEAQ (reference sequence). There are 18 residues in the CDR3. V lost 5 bases, J lost 4 bases, and 12 bases stayed unmatched. CDR3 in amino acids: CASSQARGQGAPNQPQHF. In DNA form, the CDR3 reads TGTGCCAGCAGCCAAGCCAGGGGACAGGGGGCGCCGAATCAGCCCCAGCATTTT.

This clonotype was seen ten or more times. The chain uses TRBV7-8 and TRBJ1-2; D is undetermined. Trimming took 1 base from V and 10 from J, leaving 13 bases between them. CDR1 is SGHVS, CDR2 FQNEAQ, per germline. The CDR3 consists of 13 residues. In nucleotides, the CDR3 is TGTGCCAGCAGCTTAGGGAGCAGACGGGACTACACCTTC. The encoded protein is CASSLGSRRDYTF.

For the CDR3, the DNA is TGCAGCGTTCTACCCCTAAGACGTACTCTTAACACTGAAGCTTTCTTT. Its protein is CSVLPLRRTLNTEAFF. The chain recombines TRBV29-1 with TRBJ1-1, with no clear D. Trimming stripped 5 bases from V and 2 bases from J, with 21 bases between. The CDR3 loop spans 16 amino acids. Germline CDR1 SQVTM, CDR2 ANQGSEA.

This chain connects TRBV5-1 to TRBJ2-7; the match to TRBD2 covers 15 bases. This CDR3 is built from 16 residues. Trimming removed 0 bases from V and 4 bases from J; junction bases left unmatched: 2. Germline values: CDR1 SGHRS, CDR2 YFSETQ. As DNA, the CDR3 is TGCGCCAGCAGCTTGGCCGGGACTAGCGGGGGGTACGAGCAGTACTTC. Protein: CASSLAGTSGGYEQYF.

The chain carries TRBV5-1 and TRBJ1-1, with a possible D match to TRBD1 (6 bases). CDR1 is SGHRS and CDR2 is YFSETQ in the germline V gene. The CDR3 is 16 amino acids. Trimming removed 0 bases at V and 1 base at J, with 13 bases between. CDR3 loop: CASSLVVTGWNTEAFF. As DNA, the CDR3 is TGCGCCAGCAGCTTGGTCGTCACAGGGTGGAACACTGAAGCTTTCTTT.

The V call is TRBV19, the J call TRBJ2-7; TRBD2 matches at 7 bases. The end of the DNA aligns better with TRBJ2-1, so the J call may be wrong. Per germline, CDR1 LNHDA and CDR2 SQIVND (reference sequence). The CDR3 sequence is 15 residues long. CDR3 DNA: TGTGCCAGTAGTAACGCAGCTAGCGGTGGCTACGAGCAGTTCTTC. Encoded protein: CASSNAASGGYEQFF.

This clonotype has more than one count but fewer than ten. The DNA for the CDR3 is TGCAGTGCTAGTAATAGTGGGATGAACACTGAAGCTTTCTTT. This translates into CSASNSGMNTEAFF. The chain combines TRBV20-1 with TRBJ1-1; no reliable D call. The ends were cut back, 3 bases at V and 0 bases at J, with 11 bases in the middle. Germline CDR1 is DFQATT and CDR2 is SNEGSKA (reference sequence). This CDR3 has 14 residues.

This clonotype has a handful of counts. V and J are TRBV19 and TRBJ1-3; D ambiguous. V was trimmed by 4 bases and J by 0 bases, leaving 10 bases between them. CDR3 size: 15 residues. CDR1 LNHDA and CDR2 SQIVND come from the germline V gene (reference sequence). The CDR3 spells CASSRDGYSGNTIYF. The CDR3, as DNA: TGTGCCAGTAGTAGAGACGGCTACTCTGGAAACACCATATATTTT.

The chain couples TRBV7-8 to TRBJ1-2; D not certain. CDR3 length: 11 residues. Looked up from germline, CDR1 is SGHVS and CDR2 is FQNEAQ. Trimming pared 1 base from V and 8 bases from J, leaving 5 bases between. CDR3 in amino acids: CASSLEAGYTF. The CDR3 DNA reads TGTGCCAGCAGCTTAGAGGCGGGCTACACCTTC. Full variable domain (outside the CDR3, taken from reference TRBV7-8 and TRBJ1-2): GAGVSQSPRYKVAKRGQDVALRCDPISGHVSLFWYQQALGQGPEFLTYFQNEAQLDKSGLPSDRFFAERPEGSVSTLKIQRTQQEDSAVYLCASSLEAGYTFGSGTRLTVV.

In its sample, this clonotype was seen a few times. A single base separates this from a much larger clone, so it may be a read error. This chain connects TRBV2 to TRBJ2-7; D is possibly TRBD1 or TRBD2 (5 bases each). There are 11 residues in the CDR3. V lost 6 bases to trimming and J lost 2 bases, with 5 bases between them. CDR1 SNHLY and CDR2 FYNNEI come from the germline V gene. CDR3 nucleotides: TGTGCCAGCAGGGGGGCCTACGAGCAGTACTTC. Its translation is CASRGAYEQYF.

This chain connects TRBV7-2 to TRBJ1-5, with a weak D call TRBD1 (5 bases). V lost 0 bases, J lost 3 bases, and 12 bases lay in between. The germline CDR1 and CDR2 sequences are SGHTA and FQGNSA. CDR3 length: 16 amino acids. The CDR3 DNA reads TGTGCCAGCAGCTTAGCTGGGGCAGGGCCCAATCAGCCCCAGCATTTT. It yields the protein CASSLAGAGPNQPQHF.

A few counts support this clonotype. This chain uses TRBV20-1 with TRBJ2-7, with a possible D match to TRBD1 (6 bases). Trimming shortened V by 4 bases and J by 6 bases, and 22 bases separated the two germline ends. CDR1 is DFQATT and CDR2 is SNEGSKA in the germline V gene (reference sequence). The length of the CDR3 is 15 residues. The CDR3 DNA reads TGCAGTGCTACCCCCGCCGGTGGAGCACAGGGCGAGCAGTACTTC. Translated: CSATPAGGAQGEQYF.

The gene calls are TRBV7-9 and TRBJ2-7; TRBD2 matches at 8 bases. CDR3 length: 14 amino acids. The trim removed 5 bases at V and 4 bases at J, leaving 7 bases unmatched. Germline V gene data show CDR1 as SEHNR and CDR2 as FQNEAQ (reference sequence). CDR3 in amino acids: CASSPIAGIYEQYF. The CDR3 DNA reads TGTGCCAGCAGCCCCATAGCGGGAATTTACGAGCAGTACTTC. Variable domain in full (rest from reference TRBV7-9 and TRBJ2-7): DTGVSQNPRHKITKRGQNVTFRCDPISEHNRLYWYRQTLGQGPEFLTYFQNEAQLEKSRLLSDRFSAERPKGSFSTLEIQRTEQGDSAMYLCASSPIAGIYEQYFGPGTRLTVT.

The chain couples TRBV9 to TRBJ2-2, with 8 bases matching TRBD2. CDR1 and CDR2 (germline): SGDLS, YYNGEE. There are 17 residues in the CDR3. The V segment lost 4 bases and the J segment 3 bases; nucleotides outside the gene matches: 11. CDR3 DNA: TGTGCCAGCAGCTTCCCAGACCCCGGGAGGGACACCGGGGAGCTGTTTTTT. Amino acid sequence: CASSFPDPGRDTGELFF.

This chain links TRBV9 with TRBJ2-7; 8 nucleotides match TRBD2. CDR3 size: 16 residues. The germline CDR1 and CDR2 sequences are SGDLS and YYNGEE. The J segment lost 6 bases and the V segment lost 0 bases, leaving 11 bases of the junction unmatched. Here the CDR3 reads CASSVEAGASGGEQYF. For the CDR3, the DNA is TGTGCCAGCAGCGTAGAAGCGGGGGCTAGCGGAGGCGAGCAGTACTTC.

The chain joins TRBV20-1 to TRBJ1-4; 12 positions agree with TRBD1. In germline, CDR1 is DFQATT, CDR2 SNEGSKA (reference sequence). Germline trimming cut 6 bases from V and 10 bases from J; bases unmatched to any gene: 6. The CDR3 totals 13 residues. The CDR3 is CSALGTGGGKLFF. DNA of the CDR3: TGCAGTGCCCTCGGGACAGGGGGCGGAAAACTGTTTTTT.

This sequence joins TRBV6-6 and TRBJ1-5; 7 nucleotides line up with TRBD1. The V gene's germline CDR1 is MNHNY and CDR2 SVGAGI (reference sequence). V lost 0 bases, J lost 1 base, and 3 bases stayed unmatched. This CDR3 spans 16 amino acids. CDR3 protein: CASSYSEGASNQPQHF. CDR3 sequence (DNA): TGTGCCAGCAGTTACTCGGAGGGGGCGAGCAATCAGCCCCAGCATTTT.